A single sample gave rise to the 17 T cell receptor beta chains below, sequenced in a study of blood T cell repertoires in COVID-19. The table came from immunoSEQ multiplex PCR; TCRdb's copy has only in-frame clones and leaves some out. The table lists over 200,000 clones, 65% to 90% of them singletons. Source material: peripheral blood. Receptors originate from a human donor in a cohort sampled during active COVID-19.

The gene calls are TRBV2 and TRBJ2-7, with TRBD1 matching over 9 bases. Losses at the gene ends were 5 bases for V and 2 bases for J; bases not matched to a gene: 7. The CDR3 totals 15 residues. Looked up from germline, CDR1 is SNHLY and CDR2 is FYNNEI. CDR3 amino acids: CASSIQGAGAYEQYF. In nucleotides, the CDR3 is TGTGCCAGCAGTATACAGGGGGCTGGGGCCTACGAGCAGTACTTC.

V gene TRBV28 combines with J gene TRBJ1-2; TRBD1 is a possible D gene (5 bases). The V gene lost 5 bases and the J gene lost 3 bases, with 10 bases spanning the gap. Looked up from germline, CDR1 is MDHEN and CDR2 is SYDVKM. CDR3 length equals 13 residues. The DNA for the CDR3 is TGTGCCAGCAGTGGGGCGGGGTACTATGGCTACACCTTC. Translating it yields CASSGAGYYGYTF.

The V gene is TRBV29-1, the J gene TRBJ2-5; 9 nucleotides agree with TRBD1. The germline V gene encodes CDR1 SQVTM and CDR2 ANQGSEA. With 7 bases clipped from V and 5 bases from J, the junction kept 8 bases outside the gene matches. This CDR3 is 13 amino acids long. The CDR3 spells CSGYKTGGETQYF. Here the CDR3 DNA reads TGCAGCGGATACAAGACAGGGGGTGAGACCCAGTACTTC.

This chain uses TRBV27 with TRBJ2-6; possibly TRBD1 for D (6 bases). Germline CDR1 and CDR2: MNHEY and SMNVEV (reference sequence). Trimming stripped 5 bases from V and 2 bases from J, with 13 bases between. The CDR3 runs 16 residues. The CDR3 sequence: CASSLTGTPGANVLTF. CDR3 nucleotides: TGTGCCAGCAGTCTCACCGGGACACCTGGGGCCAACGTCCTGACTTTC.

A word on this clone: This same CDR3 is encoded by further DNA sequences in the sample. V usage is TRBV19 and J usage is TRBJ1-1; D unresolved. The CDR3 extends over 13 amino acids. The V and J ends lost 1 base and 2 bases respectively, with 5 bases between them. Germline CDR1 LNHDA, CDR2 SQIVND (reference sequence). The CDR3 spells CASSIGRNTEAFF. CDR3 DNA sequence: TGTGCCAGTAGTATAGGGAGAAACACTGAAGCTTTCTTT.

V is TRBV6-5 and J is TRBJ2-7, with D perhaps TRBD1 (5 bases). The CDR3 is 12 amino acids. Trimming took off 2 bases at V and 7 bases at J, with 9 bases between the two ends. Germline V gene lookup returns CDR1 MNHEY and CDR2 SVGAGI. The CDR3 loop reads CASSYHAGEQYF. CDR3 bases: TGTGCCAGCAGTTACCATGCAGGGGAGCAGTACTTC.

The chain has TRBV27 and TRBJ1-6, with D hard to call. This CDR3 spans 16 amino acids. The germline gives CDR1 MNHEY, CDR2 SMNVEV (reference sequence). V was trimmed by 4 bases and J by 7 bases, leaving 17 bases between them. CDR3 sequence reads: CASSSLGLTGNSPLHF. Written as DNA, the CDR3 is TGTGCCAGCAGTTCGCTCGGTCTGACCGGGAATTCACCCCTCCACTTT.

The chain has TRBV19 and TRBJ2-7, with no clear D. The germline CDR1 and CDR2 sequences are LNHDA and SQIVND (reference sequence). The CDR3 spans 14 residues. Trimming removed 0 bases from V and 4 bases from J, with 10 bases in between. The CDR3 loop reads CASSIDHLRYEQYF. CDR3 DNA sequence: TGTGCCAGTAGTATAGATCACTTGCGATACGAGCAGTACTTC.

Only one count was recorded for this clone. The V gene is TRBV27, the J gene TRBJ2-7, with 10 positions matching TRBD1. This CDR3 has 17 residues. Looked up from germline, CDR1 is MNHEY and CDR2 is SMNVEV (reference sequence). J was trimmed by 1 base and V by 3 bases; bases with no gene match: 9. The CDR3 spells CASSLISGTGESYEQYF. The CDR3 bases are TGTGCCAGCAGTTTGATTTCGGGGACAGGGGAATCCTACGAGCAGTACTTC.

The rearrangement uses TRBV30 and TRBJ1-1; 7 bases align to TRBD1. Per the germline V gene, CDR1 is GTSNPN and CDR2 is SVGIG (reference sequence). This CDR3 comprises 13 residues. Germline trimming cut 3 bases from V and 5 bases from J; bases unmatched to any gene: 6. DNA of the CDR3: TGTGCCTGGAGCAGGGGGGATCGGACTGAAGCTTTCTTT. It translates to CAWSRGDRTEAFF.

The V gene is TRBV9, the J gene TRBJ2-1, with D possibly matching TRBD2 (6 bases). The CDR3 has 15 amino acids. V was shortened by 4 bases and J by 4 bases, with 15 bases between the two germline ends. CDR1 SGDLS and CDR2 YYNGEE come from the germline V gene. The CDR3, as DNA: TGTGCCAGCAGCTCGGGAGCGTATGGGTACAATGAGCAGTTCTTC. Translation gives CASSSGAYGYNEQFF.

The genes are TRBV30 and TRBJ1-1, with 7 bases lining up with TRBD1. Germline loops: CDR1 GTSNPN, CDR2 SVGIG (reference sequence). There are 14 residues in the CDR3. Trimming took 3 bases from V and 8 from J; bases not matched to a gene: 12. The CDR3 reads CAWSPGQPLGEAFF. CDR3 DNA: TGTGCCTGGAGCCCGGGACAGCCCCTAGGGGAAGCTTTCTTT.

Concerning this clone itself: Within the sample, other DNA sequences also encode this same CDR3. This chain joins TRBV18 and TRBJ1-5; no definite D call. The CDR3 sequence is 13 residues long. Trimming removed 2 bases at V and 4 bases at J, with 6 bases between. Per the germline V gene, CDR1 is KGHSH and CDR2 is LQKENI. The CDR3 DNA is TGTGCCAGCTCACCAGGAGAAAATCAGCCCCAGCATTTT. Protein: CASSPGENQPQHF.

There are a few counts of this clone. This sequence joins TRBV5-6 and TRBJ1-2; 7 bases match TRBD1. The V gene's germline CDR1 is SGHDT and CDR2 YYEEEE. The CDR3 spans 14 residues. The ends lost 3 bases at V and 4 bases at J; junction bases unmatched: 6. The CDR3 sequence is CASSSRQGVYGYTF. The CDR3 DNA follows: TGTGCCAGCAGCTCTCGACAGGGTGTCTATGGCTACACCTTC.

This chain connects TRBV6-2 or TRBV6-3 to TRBJ1-2; D is unclear. The CDR3 is 11 residues long. Germline V gene sequence: CDR1 MNHEY, CDR2 SVGEGT. V was pared by 2 bases and J by 5 bases, with 3 bases between. CDR3 coding DNA: TGTGCCAGCAGTTACCCGTATGGCTACACCTTC. It encodes CASSYPYGYTF.

The chain recombines TRBV27 with TRBJ1-6, with D possibly TRBD1 on 5 matching bases. Germline values: CDR1 MNHEY, CDR2 SMNVEV (reference sequence). Trimming removed 2 bases at V and 7 bases at J, with 12 bases between. CDR3 size: 15 residues. The CDR3 loop reads CASSLRAGMNSPLHF. CDR3 coding DNA: TGTGCCAGCAGTTTAAGGGCAGGGATGAATTCACCCCTCCACTTT.

This chain connects TRBV15 to TRBJ1-6, with a possible D match to TRBD1 (6 bases). V lost 0 bases and J 0 bases, leaving 12 bases between the germline ends. The CDR3 contains 18 residues. From germline, CDR1 is LNHNV and CDR2 YYDKDF (reference sequence). Written as DNA, the CDR3 is TGTGCCACCAGCAGAGACCGGGACACCAGCTCCTATAATTCACCCCTCCACTTT. Translating gives CATSRDRDTSSYNSPLHF.